The entry below describes one T cell receptor beta chain. This clonotype was seen repeatedly, ten times or more. The specificity of this receptor is unknown. The sample holds no much larger clone one base away, and base qualities are not on file. The data derive from a study of regulatory T cells in long-lasting Graves disease (dated by TCRdb to the early 2020s). Context from the whole study: Newly diagnosed Graves' disease patients had taken antithyroid drugs for less than 3 months. The study took place in China and was registered as a clinical trial. A total of around 33 samples underwent TCR sequencing, from about 13 patients with persistent Graves' disease and 20 or so patients with newly diagnosed Graves' disease. Patients with persistent Graves' disease were compared with patients with newly diagnosed Graves' disease using TCR sequencing and RNA sequencing of peripheral blood. What the authors observed across the whole study: The study examined only peripheral blood because the primary lesion, thyroid tissue, could not be accessed. Persistent patients shared more public clonotypes among themselves (around 2,700) than newly diagnosed patients did (more than 950). The authors acknowledged the small sample size as a limitation that may reduce accuracy. Persistent Graves' disease patients showed lower TCR Shannon entropy and fewer highly expanded clones than newly diagnosed patients, suggesting clonal expansion. Sequencing and analysis were limited to the TCR beta chain. Persistent disease showed preferential use of TRBV28, TRBJ1-2 and TRBJ2-5, whereas newly diagnosed disease favored TRBV20-1 and TRBJ2-1.

CDR1 and CDR2 (MNHNS, SASEGT) derive from the germline V gene. V lost 4 bases and J lost 7 bases; the stretch between them is 13 bases long. Inclusive of the bounding cysteine and phenylalanine, the CDR3 is 13 residues long. Just the 39-base CDR3 DNA is kept, in frame starting at base 1. Receptors were amplified or captured by multiplex PCR. The listed sequencing device is Illumina HiSeq 4000. iRepertoire HTBI primers and Arm-PCR amplification of CDR3 regions were used to construct TCR beta libraries. Before sequencing, the PCR products went through gel purification. Per the source publication's procedure: Gene usage analysis of CDR3 amino acid clonotypes used the 62 TRBV and about 15 TRBJ segments found across samples. COPE and FqMerger were used to merge the filtered high-quality paired reads into contigs. BLAST was used to align contigs to the IMGT TRBV, TRBD and TRBJ reference genes, and CDR3 was defined following IMGT. Any clonotype with a frequency above 0.1% was classified as a highly expanded clone. Repertoire diversity was measured by Shannon entropy, and V-J evenness by the Gini coefficient. Clonotypes shared by more than one individual were considered public. The public reads were reprocessed in TCRdb via fastp at Q25 and MiXCR, keeping in-frame beta chains. Here each entry gathers all rows of one CDR3 protein and keeps the most common genes and DNA. These V and J calls rely on TCRdb rather than the paper's analysis. This sample holds over 500,000 distinct CDR3 sequences; roughly 15% were observed only once. The leading ten clones occupy 18% of the sample.

What this sample's time point label stands for: newly diagnosed GD, antithyroid drugs for less than 3 months. For both TCR sequencing and RNA sequencing, RNA was extracted from PBMCs using TRIzol. The diagnosis of Graves' disease followed American Thyroid Association guidelines. The patients came from an endocrinology department in Xi'an, China. From each patient, about 8.9 milliliters of peripheral blood was collected into an EDTA anticoagulant tube. Ficoll Paque Plus density gradient separation was used to isolate PBMCs, and no further T cell sorting was performed. An Agilent 2100 Bioanalyzer and agarose gel were used to check RNA quality, and a NanoDrop 2000 was used to measure RNA concentration. The sample was also linked to a second study, of T cells in Graves' hyperthyroidism and ophthalmopathy. The second study also describes: Graves' hyperthyroidism was defined as stable when no progression to ophthalmopathy occurred over 18 months of follow-up. Hyperthyroidism patients were newly diagnosed, with disease duration under 2 months, and aged 18 to 65 years. Any patient with an uncontrolled infection, another autoimmune disease, pregnancy or lactation was excluded. Clinical symptoms, serum thyroxine and TRAb, thyroid ultrasound, and orbital computed tomography formed the basis for the diagnoses. The TCR CDR3 was subjected to a first round of RT-PCR using the HTBI primer set and the Qiagen OneStep RT-PCR kit. Blood samples also contained most of the expanded thyroid clonotypes (frequency above 0.001), which suggests that blood repertoires may reflect thyroid immune responses. A model built on a 13 V-J signature distinguished ophthalmopathy from stable hyperthyroidism, reaching approximately 89% sensitivity and around 82% specificity in cross-validation and 80%/75% in testing. In validation, the model predicted progression to ophthalmopathy a median of approximately 6.3 months before onset, with approximately 71% sensitivity and roughly 73% specificity. To identify distinguishing TCR V-J signatures, a discovery cohort of about a hundred patients was used, comprising 43 with Graves' ophthalmopathy and 55 to 65 with stable Graves' hyperthyroidism. An independent validation cohort of fewer than 20 hyperthyroidism patients and 15 or so patients who later progressed to ophthalmopathy tested prospective prediction of ophthalmopathy. The 95 to 100 discovery patients were divided at random into training and test sets in a 7:3 ratio. Thyroid tissue and blood T-cell repertoires from about six Graves' hyperthyroidism patients were also compared in the study. After sampling, hyperthyroidism patients received methimazole starting at 30 mg daily, and ophthalmopathy patients received high-dose intravenous methylprednisolone. Libraries were constructed in a second round of multiplex PCR, after which size selection and purification were carried out. Paired-end sequencing of the libraries was performed with 100 bp reads on an Illumina HiSeq2000. SOAPnuke was used to process the raw data, with reads discarded if the reads contained adapters or uncalled bases, had a mean Phred below 15, or lacked an exact constant-primer or identifier match. High-quality paired reads were merged using COPE v1.2.5, and each unique nucleotide sequence was defined as a clonotype. MiTCR v1.1 was used to align clonotypes to the IMGT TRBV, TRBD and TRBJ reference segments. The analysis was restricted to V-J combinations with a frequency above 0.0001, which together covered roughly 99% of the repertoires. The TCS score was defined as F50 (clonal expansion) divided by E x V (chaos), with BLOSUM62-based TCRdist calculated between CDR3 peptides within each V-J. Welch's t-statistics and random forest reduced approximately 520 V-J features to under 15, which were used in a naive Bayes classifier (R e1071). Sample size was not statistically predetermined, and blinding of investigators to group allocation was not performed. The paper reports TCR Vbeta CDR3 sequencing of fewer than 150 peripheral blood samples: approximately 41 ophthalmopathy, under 80 hyperthyroidism and around 17 progressor patients.

The sample here was peripheral blood mononuclear cells (PBMCs), taken at new diagnosis, from a patient treated with antithyroid drugs. In this chain, TRBV6-1 is recombined with TRBJ1-2, with the D segment identity uncertain. This clonotype was obtained from a woman in her thirties with Graves disease. Donor details come from another sample of the same person, matched by shared clones. The CDR3 protein: CASSAQDGFGYTF. The sequenced DNA: TGTGCCAGCAGTGCGCAGGATGGCTTTGGCTACACCTTC.